The 29 T cell receptor beta chains reported below all come from one sample, sequenced in a study of T cell changes during pregnancy in multiple sclerosis. Sequencing used immunoSEQ multiplex PCR; TCRdb keeps in-frame clones, though not all of them. Of 60,000 to 75,000 clones in the sample, just over 90% are singletons; the top ten hold roughly 1.3%. The specimen comprised peripheral blood, sampled in the second trimester of pregnancy. Source of these receptors: a female donor in good health, enrolled as a control in a pregnancy study.

This clone was counted only a few times. The chain couples TRBV10-3 to TRBJ1-1, with 7 bases fitting TRBD1. The trim removed 0 bases at V and 5 bases at J, leaving 6 bases unmatched. Germline lookup yields CDR1 ENHRY and CDR2 SYGVKD. The CDR3 sequence is 15 residues long. As DNA, the CDR3 is TGTGCCATCAGTGAGTCTCCAGGGGGTAAGACTGAAGCTTTCTTT. Encoded protein: CAISESPGGKTEAFF.

The J gene is TRBJ1-3, the V gene TRBV29-1; D is possibly TRBD1 (5 bases). The germline gives CDR1 SQVTM, CDR2 ANQGSEA. CDR3 size: 13 residues. V was clipped by 2 bases and J by 9 bases, with 14 bases between them. The CDR3 DNA reads TGCAGCGTTGAAATCTACCCCCAGGGCACCATATATTTT. This sequence encodes CSVEIYPQGTIYF.

This clone appeared once. The genes are TRBV5-4 and TRBJ1-2, with 7 bases lining up with TRBD1. This CDR3 is built from 16 residues. The germline V gene encodes CDR1 SGHNT and CDR2 YYREEE (reference sequence). V was clipped by 5 bases and J by 5 bases; unmatched bases: 15. The CDR3 nucleotides are TGTGCCAGCAGTGAGGGACAGTGGGTGGGGGTGTATGGCTACACCTTC. As protein: CASSEGQWVGVYGYTF.

The chain links TRBV2 to TRBJ1-2; D unclear. Germline-derived CDR1 and CDR2 are SNHLY and FYNNEI. This CDR3 has 14 residues. Trimming removed 10 bases at V and 8 bases at J, with 23 bases between. The CDR3 sequence: CATSFPGSPGGYTF. CDR3 nucleotide sequence: TGTGCCACCAGCTTTCCGGGATCTCCTGGGGGCTACACCTTC.

V is TRBV6-5 and J is TRBJ1-4; TRBD1 might be the D (6 bases). The CDR3 runs to 14 residues. Germline lookup yields CDR1 MNHEY and CDR2 SVGAGI. V was trimmed by 2 bases and J by 6 bases, leaving 10 bases between them. CDR3: CASSYRGGDEKLFF. The CDR3 DNA reads TGTGCCAGCAGTTACAGAGGGGGGGATGAAAAACTGTTTTTT.

This clone was recorded only once. The rearrangement joins TRBV6-1 to TRBJ2-1; 9 bases are a match to TRBD2. J gave up 7 bases and V 2 bases, and 6 bases lay outside the gene matches. The CDR3 extends over 15 amino acids. CDR1 and CDR2 from the germline V gene are MNHNS and SASEGT. The CDR3 sequence is CASSELAGVLNEQFF. CDR3 in DNA: TGTGCCAGCAGTGAATTAGCGGGAGTCTTAAATGAGCAGTTCTTC.

This clone came up a few times. The chain has TRBV5-4 and TRBJ1-1; unclear D gene. The CDR3 contains 12 residues. The germline CDR1 and CDR2 sequences are SGHNT and YYREEE (reference sequence). V lost 2 bases to trimming and J lost 7 bases, with 9 bases between them. CDR3 protein: CASSFSTGEAFF. The CDR3 DNA sequence: TGTGCCAGCAGCTTCTCGACTGGTGAAGCTTTCTTT. The complete variable domain, with remaining parts taken from reference TRBV5-4 and TRBJ1-1, reads ETGVTQSPTHLIKTRGQQVTLRCSSQSGHNTVSWYQQALGQGPQFIFQYYREEENGRGNFPPRFSGLQFPNYSSELNVNALELDDSALYLCASSFSTGEAFFGQGTRLTVV.

The rearrangement joins TRBV4-3 to TRBJ2-1, with 9 nucleotides matching TRBD2. Germline CDR1 and CDR2: LGHNA and YSLEER. This CDR3 has 15 amino acids. With 0 bases clipped from V and 10 bases from J, the junction kept 7 bases outside the gene matches. CDR3 nucleotide sequence: TGCGCCAGCAGCCAAGATAGGGTAGCGGGAGCCGAGCAGTTCTTC. Encoded protein: CASSQDRVAGAEQFF.

This clone was seen once. The V and J genes are TRBV14 and TRBJ2-3, with 7 bases fitting TRBD2. V lost 3 bases and J lost 0; bases outside the gene matches: 9. Germline V gene sequence: CDR1 SGHDN, CDR2 FVKESK. The CDR3 length is 17 residues. The CDR3 is CASSHEGGSSSTDTQYF. CDR3 nucleotide sequence: TGTGCCAGCAGCCACGAGGGCGGGAGCTCTAGCACAGATACGCAGTATTTT.

The chain recombines TRBV5-1 with TRBJ2-3; TRBD2 agrees at 8 bases. V trimming: 4 bases; J trimming: 1 base; junction bases outside the gene matches: 2. Germline loops: CDR1 SGHRS, CDR2 YFSETQ. This CDR3 spans 14 amino acids. CDR3 coding DNA: TGCGCCAGCAGCATGACTAGCGGCACAGATACGCAGTATTTT. It specifies CASSMTSGTDTQYF.

The genes are TRBV4-3 and TRBJ2-6; the D gene is possibly TRBD2 (6 bases). CDR1 and CDR2 from the germline V gene are LGHNA and YSLEER. This CDR3 comprises 16 residues. Trimming shortened V by 0 bases and J by 1 base, and 7 bases separated the two germline ends. This CDR3 is CASSQDGTSGANVLTF. In DNA form, the CDR3 reads TGCGCCAGCAGCCAAGATGGGACTTCTGGGGCCAACGTCCTGACTTTC.

The CDR3 loop is CASSSGLAGQEQFF. CDR3 nucleotide sequence: TGTGCCAGCAGCTCTGGACTAGCGGGACAAGAGCAGTTCTTC. The chain recombines TRBV7-2 with TRBJ2-1, with 12 nucleotides matching TRBD2. There are 14 residues in the CDR3. J gave up 10 bases and V 4 bases, and 5 bases lay outside the gene matches. CDR1 SGHTA and CDR2 FQGNSA come from the germline V gene.

V gene TRBV7-2 combines with J gene TRBJ1-2; possible D gene TRBD1, 6 bases. V gave up 6 bases and J gave up 0 bases, with 17 bases separating them. In germline, CDR1 is SGHTA, CDR2 FQGNSA. The CDR3 is 16 residues long. The CDR3 protein is CASSPNGGWTNYGYTF. The CDR3 region has the DNA TGTGCCAGCAGTCCTAATGGGGGCTGGACTAACTATGGCTACACCTTC.

V is TRBV28 and J is TRBJ1-2; TRBD1 aligns across 8 bases. The CDR3 consists of 18 residues. Per the germline V gene, CDR1 is MDHEN and CDR2 is SYDVKM. J gave up 1 base and V 8 bases, and 18 bases lay outside the gene matches. The DNA of the CDR3 is TGTGCCAGCGATAAATGGGGGACAGGTAGGCATTGTAACTATGGCTACACCTTC. Translation gives CASDKWGTGRHCNYGYTF.

The chain combines TRBV5-4 with TRBJ1-2; a weak D match, TRBD1 (5 bases). V lost 4 bases and J lost 4, with 11 bases in between. CDR3 length: 13 amino acids. Germline values: CDR1 SGHNT, CDR2 YYREEE (reference sequence). CDR3 nucleotides: TGTGCCAGCAGCCCAGTGGGGGGCTATGGCTACACCTTC. Translated, it gives CASSPVGGYGYTF.

The gene calls are TRBV5-1 and TRBJ2-5; the D gene is possibly TRBD2 (6 bases). This CDR3 is built from 16 residues. V was shortened by 1 base and J by 5 bases, with 18 bases between the two germline ends. Germline-derived CDR1 and CDR2 are SGHRS and YFSETQ. The CDR3 region is CASSLSLSGTVETQYF. The CDR3 nucleotides read TGCGCCAGCAGCTTGTCCCTAAGTGGGACTGTGGAGACCCAGTACTTC.

The chain combines TRBV7-9 with TRBJ2-1; the D gene is possibly TRBD1 (5 bases). V dropped 2 bases and J dropped 4 bases, with 12 bases sitting between them. This CDR3 is 15 amino acids long. Germline CDR1 is SEHNR and CDR2 is FQNEAQ (reference sequence). In DNA, the CDR3 is TGTGCCAGCAGCTTAAGCCAGGGTAGATACAATGAGCAGTTCTTC. It translates to CASSLSQGRYNEQFF.

The V gene is TRBV19, the J gene TRBJ2-1; possibly TRBD1 for D (6 bases). The V end lost 8 bases, the J end lost 12 bases, and 20 bases lay between the germline ends. Per germline, CDR1 LNHDA and CDR2 SQIVND (reference sequence). This CDR3 is 13 amino acids long. The CDR3 coding sequence is TGTGCCAGTGGGATCGACAGGACCCGAGGGCAGTTCTTC. Translating it yields CASGIDRTRGQFF.

CDR3 sequence reads: CASSLLGAGITDTQYF. The CDR3, as DNA: TGTGCCAGCAGCCTCCTGGGTGCGGGGATCACAGATACGCAGTATTTT. The rearrangement joins TRBV5-6 to TRBJ2-3, with D possibly matching TRBD2 (6 bases). Per germline, CDR1 SGHDT and CDR2 YYEEEE. V lost 4 bases, J lost 2 bases, and 17 bases lay in between. The CDR3 has 16 residues.

V gene TRBV28 combines with J gene TRBJ1-2; D is unresolved. Germline V lookup: CDR1 MDHEN, CDR2 SYDVKM. Trimming pared 4 bases from V and 4 bases from J, leaving 7 bases between. The CDR3 contains 12 residues. The CDR3 protein is CASSSGGYGYTF. As DNA, the CDR3 is TGTGCCAGCAGTTCAGGAGGCTATGGCTACACCTTC.

The J gene is TRBJ2-3, the V gene TRBV7-3; no firm D call. V was clipped by 3 bases and J by 2 bases, with 3 bases between them. Germline V gene lookup returns CDR1 SGHTA and CDR2 FQGTGA. CDR3 length: 12 amino acids. CDR3 region: CASSFSTDTQYF. CDR3 bases: TGTGCCAGCAGCTTCTCCACAGATACGCAGTATTTT.

V is TRBV7-8 and J is TRBJ2-3; a possible D gene is TRBD2 (5 bases). Germline V gives CDR1 SGHVS, CDR2 FQNEAQ. The V gene lost 2 bases and the J gene lost 3 bases, with 12 bases spanning the gap. CDR3 length: 15 residues. This CDR3 reads CASSLKRWETDTQYF. As DNA, the CDR3 is TGTGCCAGCAGCTTAAAGAGGTGGGAGACAGATACGCAGTATTTT. Complete variable domain (other parts from reference TRBV7-8 and TRBJ2-3): GAGVSQSPRYKVAKRGQDVALRCDPISGHVSLFWYQQALGQGPEFLTYFQNEAQLDKSGLPSDRFFAERPEGSVSTLKIQRTQQEDSAVYLCASSLKRWETDTQYFGPGTRLTVL.

The chain has TRBV7-9 and TRBJ1-1; possible D gene TRBD1, 5 bases. The CDR3 contains 14 residues. Trimming took off 5 bases at V and 4 bases at J, with 14 bases between the two ends. The germline gives CDR1 SEHNR, CDR2 FQNEAQ (reference sequence). The CDR3 DNA reads as TGTGCCAGCAGCAAAGTCATCCAGGGCACTGAAGCTTTCTTT. This translates into CASSKVIQGTEAFF. Full variable domain (rest looked up from reference TRBV7-9 and TRBJ1-1): DTGVSQNPRHKITKRGQNVTFRCDPISEHNRLYWYRQTLGQGPEFLTYFQNEAQLEKSRLLSDRFSAERPKGSFSTLEIQRTEQGDSAMYLCASSKVIQGTEAFFGQGTRLTVV.

The rearrangement joins TRBV4-1 to TRBJ2-5; maybe TRBD2 (5 bases). The CDR3 spans 16 residues. Trimming removed 0 bases from V and 7 bases from J, with 18 bases in between. Germline CDR1 and CDR2: MGHRA and YSYEKL. The CDR3 spells CASSQEGPVRAGTQYF. The CDR3 DNA reads as TGCGCCAGCAGCCAAGAGGGTCCGGTCCGGGCGGGGACCCAGTACTTC.

J is TRBJ2-1 and V is TRBV28, with TRBD2 as a possible D gene (5 bases). Germline assignment: CDR1 MDHEN and CDR2 SYDVKM. This CDR3 spans 15 amino acids. The germline V and J ends were trimmed by 3 bases and 0 bases, with 9 bases remaining between them. DNA of the CDR3: TGTGCCAGCAGTTTTAGCGTACTCTCCTACAATGAGCAGTTCTTC. Translated, it gives CASSFSVLSYNEQFF.

This chain connects TRBV11-1 to TRBJ2-1, with 7 nucleotides matching TRBD2. V shed 8 bases, J shed 12 bases, and the junction held 10 bases outside the gene matches. Looked up from germline, CDR1 is SGHAT and CDR2 is FQDESV (reference sequence). The CDR3 totals 12 residues. The CDR3 DNA reads TGTGCCAGCGGCCCTTCTAGCGGTGGGCAGTTCTTC. It codes for CASGPSSGGQFF.

V and J are TRBV19 and TRBJ2-3; 8 bases line up with TRBD2. The CDR3 covers 14 residues. Germline-derived CDR1 and CDR2 are LNHDA and SQIVND (reference sequence). The V and J ends lost 3 bases and 5 bases, in that order; junction bases with no gene match: 4. CDR3 in amino acids: CASSIKRERDTQYF. The DNA of the CDR3 is TGTGCCAGTAGTATCAAGCGGGAGAGAGATACGCAGTATTTT.

The chain combines TRBV21-1 with TRBJ2-7; the table's D call, TRBD2, has no DNA check behind it. TRBV21-1 is designated a pseudogene. The CDR3 contains 17 residues. CDR3 nucleotides: TGTGCCAGCAGCACTGGGACTAGCGGGAGGAGGGTTTTCGAGCAGTACTTC. This encodes CASSTGTSGRRVFEQYF.

V is TRBV27 and J is TRBJ2-7; 9 nucleotides line up with TRBD2. Trimming cost V 4 bases and J 2 bases; bases outside gene matches: 6. This CDR3 is 15 amino acids long. Germline V gene data show CDR1 as MNHEY and CDR2 as SMNVEV (reference sequence). CDR3 residues: CASSSLAGGAYEQYF. CDR3 sequence (DNA): TGTGCCAGCAGTTCACTAGCGGGCGGAGCCTACGAGCAGTACTTC.